This passage covers 25 T cell receptor beta chains from one sample sequenced in a study of untreated major depressive disorder. Antigens of these TCRs are unknown. Here immunoSEQ multiplex PCR was the method, and the copy in TCRdb shows in-frame clones only, minus some. The sample carries under 25,000 clones, roughly 90% recorded once. Study findings and constraints: CD4+ T cells from depressed patients used TRBV05-01 (Vbeta 5.1) more often than controls.

The sequencing input was CD4+ T cells from PBMCs. These receptors were collected from a woman in her 40s with major depressive disorder.

V usage is TRBV30 and J usage is TRBJ1-1; D gene unclear. V was trimmed by 1 base and J by 2 bases, leaving 5 bases between them. The CDR3 covers 12 residues. Germline CDR1 is GTSNPN and CDR2 is SVGIG (reference sequence). In DNA, the CDR3 is TGTGCCTGGAGTGGATTTAACACTGAAGCTTTCTTT. Protein: CAWSGFNTEAFF.

CDR3 region: CASSRGTGADTQYF. CDR3 DNA: TGCGCCAGCAGCCGCGGGACGGGGGCCGATACGCAGTATTTT. The chain has TRBV5-1 and TRBJ2-3; D may match TRBD1 or TRBD2 (6 bases each). This CDR3 has 14 residues. Germline assignment: CDR1 SGHRS and CDR2 YFSETQ. Trimming took 4 bases from V and 6 from J, leaving 15 bases between them.

The chain has TRBV29-1 and TRBJ1-2; D may be TRBD1 (5 bases). Germline V lookup: CDR1 SQVTM, CDR2 ANQGSEA. Deletions cut 2 bases from V and 4 bases from J, with 14 bases between. This CDR3 comprises 14 residues. CDR3 region: CSVESPGRPYGYTF. CDR3 in DNA: TGCAGCGTTGAATCACCGGGACGACCCTATGGCTACACCTTC. The entire variable domain, with the rest obtained from reference TRBV29-1 and TRBJ1-2, is as follows: SAVISQKPSRDICQRGTSLTIQCQVDSQVTMMFWYRQQPGQSLTLIATANQGSEATYESGFVIDKFPISRPNLTFSTLTVSNMSPEDSSIYLCSVESPGRPYGYTFGSGTRLTVV.

This chain uses TRBV4-3 with TRBJ2-1; D uncertain. Germline V lookup: CDR1 LGHNA, CDR2 YSLEER. The CDR3 is 12 residues long. Trimming left V 0 bases short and J 8 bases short, with 5 bases between. In nucleotides, the CDR3 is TGCGCCAGCAGCCAAGATTGGGATGAGCAGTTCTTC. Protein product: CASSQDWDEQFF.

The J gene is TRBJ2-3, the V gene TRBV2, with unresolved D. CDR1 and CDR2 from the germline V gene are SNHLY and FYNNEI. This CDR3 has 12 residues. V gave up 7 bases and J gave up 3 bases, with 8 bases separating them. DNA of the CDR3: TGTGCCAGCAAAGGTATTACAGATACGCAGTATTTT. Protein: CASKGITDTQYF.

The genes are TRBV7-2 and TRBJ2-5; 7 bases match TRBD1. The trim removed 5 bases at V and 2 bases at J, leaving 5 bases unmatched. This CDR3 region has 14 residues. Germline V lookup: CDR1 SGHTA, CDR2 FQGNSA. The CDR3 DNA follows: TGTGCCAGCAGCCCCTGGACAGGACAAGAGACCCAGTACTTC. It specifies CASSPWTGQETQYF.

The chain joins TRBV7-2 to TRBJ1-1; D is perhaps TRBD1 (6 bases). CDR3 length: 14 residues. Trimming took off 5 bases at V and 7 bases at J, with 17 bases between the two ends. Germline V gene sequence: CDR1 SGHTA, CDR2 FQGNSA. The CDR3 protein is CASSPRHGGHEAFF. The CDR3, as DNA: TGTGCCAGCAGCCCCAGACACGGGGGACATGAAGCTTTCTTT.

This sequence joins TRBV30 and TRBJ1-1; the D gene is possibly TRBD1 (5 bases). Germline V CDR1 and CDR2: GTSNPN, SVGIG (reference sequence). The CDR3 sequence is 13 residues long. V lost 1 base and J 0 bases, leaving 6 bases between the germline ends. The CDR3 DNA is TGTGCCTGGAGTGACAGGATGAACACTGAAGCTTTCTTT. Translation: CAWSDRMNTEAFF.

CDR3 loop: CASSHVARTNTEAFF. As DNA, the CDR3 is TGTGCCAGCAGCCATGTTGCCCGGACGAACACTGAAGCTTTCTTT. The chain couples TRBV4-2 to TRBJ1-1; D is undetermined. Trimming shortened V by 3 bases and J by 1 base, and 12 bases separated the two germline ends. The CDR3 consists of 15 residues. Germline V gene sequence: CDR1 LGHNA, CDR2 YNFKEQ.

This clone was picked up one time. The chain links TRBV2 to TRBJ2-1; TRBD1 agrees at 7 bases. The CDR3 has 15 residues. J was trimmed by 0 bases and V by 7 bases; bases with no gene match: 6. Germline CDR1 SNHLY, CDR2 FYNNEI. This CDR3 is CASNLDRLSYNEQFF. DNA of the CDR3: TGTGCCAGCAACCTGGACAGGCTCTCCTACAATGAGCAGTTCTTC. The full variable domain, completed using reference TRBV2 and TRBJ2-1, is EPEVTQTPSHQVTQMGQEVILRCVPISNHLYFYWYRQILGQKVEFLVSFYNNEISEKSEIFDDQFSVERPDGSNFTLKIRSTKLEDSAMYFCASNLDRLSYNEQFFGPGTRLTVL.

The chain couples TRBV28 to TRBJ1-1; the D gene is possibly TRBD1 (5 bases). CDR1 and CDR2 (germline): MDHEN, SYDVKM. The CDR3 contains 13 residues. The V and J ends lost 5 bases and 5 bases respectively, with 12 bases between them. CDR3 bases: TGTGCCAGCAGTCCAGGCGGGGGTACTGAAGCTTTCTTT. This encodes CASSPGGGTEAFF.

This clone came up a few times. The chain is built from TRBV7-2 and TRBJ2-7; TRBD1 is a possible D gene (6 bases). The CDR3 is 12 amino acids. The germline gives CDR1 SGHTA, CDR2 FQGNSA. V lost 5 bases and J 6 bases, leaving 11 bases between the germline ends. CDR3 region: CASSPDRFEQYV. Written as DNA, the CDR3 is TGTGCCAGCAGCCCCGACAGGTTCGAGCAGTACGTC.

The gene calls are TRBV10-3 and TRBJ1-5; 8 nucleotides match TRBD1. The ends lost 10 bases at V and 9 bases at J; junction bases unmatched: 11. The CDR3 spans 13 residues. Germline assignment: CDR1 ENHRY and CDR2 SYGVKD. CDR3 sequence reads: CATGPGTGLPQHF. The CDR3 DNA reads as TGTGCCACCGGCCCCGGGACAGGTTTGCCCCAGCATTTT.

V gene TRBV6-1 combines with J gene TRBJ2-7; D remains unclear. Germline-derived CDR1 and CDR2 are MNHNS and SASEGT. This CDR3 spans 13 amino acids. V was pared by 8 bases and J by 1 base, with 12 bases between. In DNA form, the CDR3 reads TGTGCCAGCGGCCGAGCATCATCCTACGAGCAGTACTTC. It translates to CASGRASSYEQYF.

The chain recombines TRBV30 with TRBJ2-7, with a weak D call TRBD1 (5 bases). The CDR3 covers 14 residues. The V gene lost 0 bases and the J gene lost 4 bases, with 13 bases spanning the gap. Germline CDR1 is GTSNPN and CDR2 is SVGIG (reference sequence). For the CDR3, the DNA is TGTGCCTGGAGTGTAACGATTTCAGGGTACGAGCAGTACTTC. It specifies CAWSVTISGYEQYF.

The rearrangement uses TRBV6-5 and TRBJ2-3; D unclear. This CDR3 spans 11 amino acids. Germline CDR1 is MNHEY and CDR2 is SVGAGI. V lost 8 bases, J lost 0 bases, and 3 bases lay in between. The CDR3 region has the DNA TGTGCCAGCGCTAGCACAGATACGCAGTATTTT. Amino acids: CASASTDTQYF.

The gene calls are TRBV2 and TRBJ1-4; 7 nucleotides agree with TRBD1. The ends lost 5 bases at V and 3 bases at J; junction bases unmatched: 9. Germline lookup yields CDR1 SNHLY and CDR2 FYNNEI. The CDR3 loop spans 16 amino acids. The CDR3 spells CASSQGDSFPNEKLFF. CDR3 nucleotide sequence: TGTGCCAGCAGTCAGGGGGACAGCTTTCCTAATGAAAAACTGTTTTTT.

This clone was counted once. The rearrangement links TRBV19 to TRBJ1-4; D perhaps matches TRBD1 (5 bases). The V gene lost 5 bases and the J gene lost 5 bases, with 6 bases spanning the gap. In germline, CDR1 is LNHDA, CDR2 SQIVND (reference sequence). The CDR3 extends over 12 amino acids. The CDR3 loop reads CASSSGNEKLFF. The DNA for the CDR3 is TGTGCCAGTAGTTCAGGGAATGAAAAACTGTTTTTT.

As regards this clone: One junction end disagrees with the germline gene, perhaps due to a read error. CDR3 nucleotides: TGTGCTAGCAGCTTAACGTACGGGGTTGAGCAGTACTTC. It encodes CASSLTYGVEQYF. The chain joins TRBV7-7 to TRBJ2-7; the D gene is possibly TRBD2 (5 bases). Per germline, CDR1 SSHAT and CDR2 FNYEAQ (reference sequence). This CDR3 spans 13 amino acids.

The genes are TRBV29-1 and TRBJ1-1, with D unclear. The CDR3 runs 13 residues. V was pared by 6 bases and J by 0 bases, with 11 bases between. The germline V gene encodes CDR1 SQVTM and CDR2 ANQGSEA. The CDR3 reads CSVQIPVNTEAFF. The DNA for the CDR3 is TGCAGCGTCCAGATTCCCGTGAACACTGAAGCTTTCTTT.

The chain links TRBV11-2 to TRBJ2-7; the D call may be TRBD1 or TRBD2 (5 bases each). This CDR3 spans 15 amino acids. V was cut by 1 base and J by 1 base, with 11 bases left in between. Germline V gene lookup returns CDR1 SGHAT and CDR2 FQNNGV. The CDR3 reads CASSLGDGGSYEQYV. As DNA, the CDR3 is TGTGCCAGCAGCTTAGGAGATGGGGGATCCTACGAGCAGTACGTC.

This chain's CDR3 is CASSLGGTSTDTQYF. CDR3 bases: TGTGCCAGCAGCTTAGGGGGGACTAGCACAGATACGCAGTATTTT. The V gene is TRBV7-9, the J gene TRBJ2-3; D is perhaps TRBD2 (6 bases). V lost 1 base to trimming and J lost 0 bases, with 8 bases between them. The germline V gene has CDR1 SEHNR and CDR2 FQNEAQ (reference sequence). The CDR3 length is 15 residues.

This sequence joins TRBV6-5 and TRBJ1-1; no clear D. From germline, CDR1 is MNHEY and CDR2 SVGAGI. The CDR3 spans 15 residues. V was shortened by 7 bases and J by 5 bases, with 20 bases between the two germline ends. The DNA for the CDR3 is TGTGCCAGCATCCCAAACTCCTTCGGGTGGACTGAAGCTTTCTTT. Its translation: CASIPNSFGWTEAFF.

The gene calls are TRBV5-1 and TRBJ1-1, with D possibly TRBD1 on 6 matching bases. This CDR3 comprises 13 residues. Trimming cost V 0 bases and J 6 bases, with 9 bases left between them. Germline V lookup: CDR1 SGHRS, CDR2 YFSETQ. The CDR3 coding sequence is TGCGCCAGCAGCTTGGAAACAGGGTCTGAAGCTTTCTTT. It specifies CASSLETGSEAFF.

The chain is built from TRBV18 and TRBJ1-2; the D is unclear. V lost 2 bases and J 7 bases, leaving 14 bases between the germline ends. The CDR3 length is 14 residues. Germline V CDR1 and CDR2: KGHSH, LQKENI. CDR3 sequence: CASSPGNSGGGYTF. The CDR3, as DNA: TGTGCCAGCTCACCAGGAAACTCAGGAGGTGGCTACACCTTC.